The sequence of this TCR beta chain was determined in a study of blood T cell repertoires in COVID-19. Background on the study: The United States, Italy and Spain supplied acute and convalescent COVID-19 samples. Nucleic acid was either cDNA or gDNA, and it came from T cells, B-cell-depleted T cells, or PBMCs.

Germline V gene sequence: CDR1 MNHEY, CDR2 SVGAGI. The CDR3 is 15 amino acids. V was trimmed by 4 bases and J by 5 bases, leaving 15 bases between them. Original processing methods: By means of reference gene primer amplification, nucleated cell counts were estimated. Produced via immunoSEQ multiplex PCR; TCRdb's table is partial and in-frame only. Clone size and V and J calls were adopted from that table, with D and trimming inferred from the DNA. The sample records about 74,000 clones, about 92% being singletons. Sequenced sample: peripheral blood. The chain carries TRBV6-5 and TRBJ2-1; weak D call: TRBD2 (6 bases). The receptor comes from a human donor in a cohort sampled during active COVID-19. As DNA, the CDR3 is TGTGCCAGCAGTTCGCGGGACTCCTTCCACAATGAGCAGTTCTTC. Translation gives CASSSRDSFHNEQFF.